Listed below are T cell receptor beta chains from one sample, sequenced in a study of cytotoxic CD8 clonotypes in ibrutinib-treated CLL. The table came from immunoSEQ multiplex PCR; TCRdb's copy has only in-frame clones and leaves some out. The profile shows approximately 190,000 clones, around 75% of them singletons. Specimen: PBMCs, collected after 12 months of ibrutinib treatment. These receptors all stem from a human donor with chronic lymphocytic leukemia. The CDR3 runs from the conserved cysteine through the conserved F or W. Fields, in order: J gene, clone size, V gene, D gene, CDR3 protein. D genes are given only for firm matches. The size entry is marked missing in some rows and otherwise reads once, few, many or a size class.

TRBJ1-1	-	TRBV5-1	-	CASSSPGSRINTEAFF
TRBJ2-7	once	TRBV28	-	CASRDGTVYEQYF
TRBJ2-2	-	TRBV30	-	CAWSWIGGTGELFF
TRBJ1-1	-	TRBV7-9	-	CASIGGEAVAFF
TRBJ1-1	-	TRBV15	-	CATSRWGRNTEAFF
TRBJ2-1	-	TRBV10-2	-	CASSDLGKHEQFF
TRBJ2-1	-	TRBV28	TRBD2	CASSRTSGELSSYNEQFF
TRBJ2-7	-	TRBV19	-	CASSIRDRRYEQYF
TRBJ2-3	-	TRBV28	-	CAAANQGADTQYF
TRBJ2-3	-	TRBV7-2	-	CASSPAHRRSTDTQYF
TRBJ2-7	few	TRBV15	-	CATSRNQGRSYEQYF
TRBJ2-2	-	TRBV30	-	CAWSGQTTGELFF
TRBJ1-1	-	TRBV6-5	TRBD1	CASSSTGLDTEAFF
TRBJ1-1	few	TRBV2	TRBD1	CASTQDRDTEAFF
TRBJ1-6	-	TRBV9	-	CASSTRQNNSPLHF
TRBJ2-1	-	TRBV7-2	TRBD2	CASSRLAGGFINEQFF
TRBJ2-3	few	TRBV7-3	-	CASSSGLSTDTQYF
TRBJ1-2	-	TRBV7-9	-	CASTPSVLGYGYTF
TRBJ2-5	-	TRBV9	-	CASSPGGLQQETQYF
TRBJ1-5	-	TRBV9	-	CASSVGSSNQPQHF
TRBJ2-6	-	TRBV2	-	CASIPNSGANVLTF
TRBJ2-3	-	TRBV5-6	-	CASSFSRVSLQYF